This T cell receptor beta chain was sequenced in a study of blood T cell repertoires in COVID-19 (TCRdb year 2020). For the wider study: Samples covering the acute and convalescent phases of COVID-19 were provided by collaborators in the United States, Italy and Spain. The prospective study material was composed of cDNA or gDNA derived from T cells, B-cell-depleted T cells, or PBMCs. Subjects who had been exposed to COVID-19, were actively infected with it, or had recovered from it provided the deeply sampled blood TCRbeta repertoires that made up the dataset. The repertoires were made available in a free public database intended to serve as a resource for research on the immune response to SARS-CoV-2. The samples were drawn from the first 160 participants of the ongoing ImmuneRACE study and from some 1,300 subjects provided by 6 global collaborators. Nearly every sample came with metadata listing a de-identified subject ID, COVID-19 status, age in years and sex. Where HLA class I and class II types were available, the types were taken from metadata supplied by the sample provider, not from assay-based typing. The study at large found these results: Clinical and demographic metadata were provided uncurated, with the amount varying by source and participant.

Participants in the prospective study were aged about 18 to 100 years, lived in 20 to 30 United States geographic areas, and enrolled through a virtual design. To assign participants to cohorts, the prospective study relied on clinical history that participants themselves reported in a screening survey and a study questionnaire. In the prospective study, mobile phlebotomists collected whole blood, serum and a nasopharyngeal or oropharyngeal swab from each participant. Participants in the prospective study had the option to provide additional blood draws and questionnaires over an approximately 2-month period. Prospective study blood samples were shipped either frozen or at room temperature before DNA extraction. Worth noting for this clone: Its antigen remains undetermined. No base-level quality is on record; no much larger clone is a single base apart.

The CDR3 sequence holds 14 residues, the cysteine and phenylalanine included. The CDR3 DNA has 42 bases and is translated from base 1. CDR1 and CDR2 are read off the germline V gene as SGHRS and YFSETQ. The junction shows trimming of 4 bases on V and 2 bases on J, and the gene matches do not reach 4 bases of it. The immunoSEQ Assay, a bias-controlled multiplex PCR, was used to amplify TCRbeta CDR3 regions from genomic DNA. The source study handled its data this way. The number of nucleated cells in each sample was estimated by amplification of reference gene primers within the assay. To quantify the absolute abundance of each unique TCRbeta CDR3 rearrangement, sequence reads were collapsed and filtered. For each sample, productive Simpson clonality was calculated as the square root of Simpson's diversity index over productive rearrangements. The source is immuneACCESS, and TCRdb retained only in-frame sequences with V and J called. Part of the clones is not carried over; for the studies checked, unresolved V genes explain less than half of this, and the remainder is unexplained. That table gives V, J and clone size, and the DNA gave D and trimming. The sample table holds about 220,000 clones, of which approximately 90% were seen once. Around 3.2% of the sample belongs to the ten largest clones.

This clonotype was obtained from a woman aged 18-29 years in a cohort exposed to, infected with or recovered from COVID-19 (not recorded which). Sequences were obtained from PBMCs or T cells enriched from blood (not recorded which). The rearranged chain carries TRBV5-1 and TRBJ2-3; TRBD1 agrees with 7 junctional bases. The CDR3 region reads CASSQGQTTDTQYF. Read as DNA, the sequence is TGCGCCAGCAGCCAGGGACAGACCACAGATACGCAGTATTTT.